The 19 T cell receptor beta chains below come from one sample, sequenced in a study of blood T cell repertoires in COVID-19. Repertoires were generated with immunoSEQ multiplex PCR, while TCRdb's copy carries only in-frame clones and drops some. The sample shows about 100,000 clones, approximately 93% of them seen only once. What was sequenced was peripheral blood. Receptors originate from a man aged 45 to 65 with active COVID-19.

This clone showed up just a few times. The chain couples TRBV2 to TRBJ1-1, with a possible D match to TRBD1 (5 bases). V lost 5 bases, J lost 5 bases, and 12 bases lay in between. The CDR3 has 13 amino acids. The germline V gene has CDR1 SNHLY and CDR2 FYNNEI. CDR3 nucleotide sequence: TGTGCCAGCAGTCTTCAGGGTGGGACTGAAGCTTTCTTT. It translates to CASSLQGGTEAFF. Complete variable domain (other parts from reference TRBV2 and TRBJ1-1): EPEVTQTPSHQVTQMGQEVILRCVPISNHLYFYWYRQILGQKVEFLVSFYNNEISEKSEIFDDQFSVERPDGSNFTLKIRSTKLEDSAMYFCASSLQGGTEAFFGQGTRLTVV.

The V call is TRBV15, the J call TRBJ2-7, with 7 bases that match TRBD1. Germline lookup yields CDR1 LNHNV and CDR2 YYDKDF (reference sequence). The V gene end was trimmed by 3 bases and the J gene end by 1 base; junction bases not matched to a gene: 6. The CDR3 spans 15 residues. The CDR3 nucleotides read TGTGCCACCAGCAGTTTGGGACAGTTATCCTACGAGCAGTACTTC. Amino acids: CATSSLGQLSYEQYF.

This chain uses TRBV6-5 with TRBJ2-3, with 8 nucleotides matching TRBD1. The trim removed 6 bases at V and 4 bases at J, leaving 6 bases unmatched. Germline CDR1 and CDR2: MNHEY and SVGAGI. CDR3 length: 14 residues. The CDR3 sequence is CASSPGQGPDTQYF. The CDR3 nucleotides are TGTGCCAGCAGCCCCGGACAGGGCCCAGATACGCAGTATTTT.

The V gene is TRBV18, the J gene TRBJ2-1; 12 nucleotides line up with TRBD2. Germline V CDR1 and CDR2: KGHSH, LQKENI. CDR3 length equals 17 residues. J gave up 5 bases and V 6 bases, and 11 bases lay outside the gene matches. The CDR3 bases are TGTGCCAGCTCGCCCGACCACGGACTAGCGGGGAACAATGAGCAGTTCTTC. As protein: CASSPDHGLAGNNEQFF.

This chain uses TRBV11-2 with TRBJ2-7, with no clear D. The germline CDR1 and CDR2 sequences are SGHAT and FQNNGV. Trimming removed 1 base from V and 5 bases from J, with 9 bases in between. The CDR3 spans 13 residues. CDR3 coding DNA: TGTGCCAGCAGCTTAGGGCCTGAGGACGAGCAGTACGTC. Amino acids: CASSLGPEDEQYV.

The V and J genes are TRBV27 and TRBJ2-1, with D possibly being TRBD2 (5 bases). The V gene's germline CDR1 is MNHEY and CDR2 SMNVEV (reference sequence). CDR3 length equals 15 residues. Between the trimmed V and J ends, which lost 7 bases and 0 bases, there was a span of 13 bases. The DNA for the CDR3 is TGTGCCAGCACCGACGATACTAGCTCCTACAATGAGCAGTTCTTC. As protein: CASTDDTSSYNEQFF.

The chain joins TRBV5-1 to TRBJ2-3; 13 positions match TRBD2. The germline CDR1 and CDR2 sequences are SGHRS and YFSETQ. Trimming cost V 1 base and J 4 bases; bases outside gene matches: 3. CDR3 size: 16 residues. Here the CDR3 DNA reads TGCGCCAGCAGCTTGCTACTAGCGGGGGGGTCAGATACGCAGTATTTT. Translating it yields CASSLLLAGGSDTQYF.

The rearrangement links TRBV29-1 to TRBJ1-5, with TRBD1 identical over 11 bases. The J segment lost 6 bases and the V segment lost 6 bases, leaving 7 bases of the junction unmatched. The germline V gene encodes CDR1 SQVTM and CDR2 ANQGSEA. The CDR3 consists of 14 residues. The CDR3 loop reads CSVADRGRGQPQHF. The DNA for the CDR3 is TGCAGCGTCGCGGACAGGGGGCGCGGTCAGCCCCAGCATTTT.

The rearrangement links TRBV3-1 (or the pseudogene TRBV3-2) to TRBJ2-1, with 7 bases lining up with TRBD2. Germline-derived CDR1 and CDR2 are LGHDT and YNNKEL (reference sequence). V was clipped by 2 bases and J by 2 bases; unmatched bases: 0. The CDR3 loop spans 14 amino acids. The CDR3: CASSQLAAYNEQFF. The DNA of the CDR3 is TGTGCCAGCAGCCAACTAGCGGCCTACAATGAGCAGTTCTTC.

The chain joins TRBV7-8 to TRBJ1-3, with 8 nucleotides matching TRBD1. Trimming removed 5 bases from V and 0 bases from J; junction bases left unmatched: 15. Germline CDR1 and CDR2: SGHVS and FQNEAQ. The CDR3 has 19 amino acids. This CDR3 reads CASSELGGQGATSGNTIYF. Written as DNA, the CDR3 is TGTGCCAGCAGCGAACTGGGTGGGCAGGGGGCTACCTCTGGAAACACCATATATTTT.

V usage is TRBV7-9 and J usage is TRBJ2-3, with 7 bases identical to TRBD1. This CDR3 is 15 amino acids long. Germline values: CDR1 SEHNR, CDR2 FQNEAQ (reference sequence). J was trimmed by 0 bases and V by 1 base; bases with no gene match: 1. CDR3 loop: CASSLEGASTDTQYF. The CDR3 bases are TGTGCCAGCAGCTTAGAGGGGGCGAGCACAGATACGCAGTATTTT.

The chain couples TRBV27 to TRBJ2-5, with TRBD2 as a possible D gene (7 bases). Looked up from germline, CDR1 is MNHEY and CDR2 is SMNVEV (reference sequence). V lost 6 bases, J lost 7 bases, and 21 bases lay in between. The CDR3 sequence is 15 residues long. The CDR3 sequence is CASRAGAPPRGTQYF. The CDR3 DNA is TGTGCCAGCAGGGCGGGGGCCCCTCCTCGAGGGACCCAGTACTTC.

V usage is TRBV19 and J usage is TRBJ1-4, with 12 bases lining up with TRBD1. V shed 5 bases, J shed 5 bases, and the junction held 6 bases outside the gene matches. Germline V gene data show CDR1 as LNHDA and CDR2 as SQIVND (reference sequence). This CDR3 is 16 amino acids long. In DNA form, the CDR3 reads TGTGCCAGTAGTTTCGGGACAGGGGGCTGGAATGAAAAACTGTTTTTT. Its protein is CASSFGTGGWNEKLFF.

This clone has only one observation. V usage is TRBV9 and J usage is TRBJ2-7, with TRBD1 matching over 7 bases. The germline CDR1 and CDR2 sequences are SGDLS and YYNGEE. CDR3 length: 16 residues. Trimming removed 3 bases from V and 4 bases from J; junction bases left unmatched: 13. The CDR3 region has the DNA TGTGCCAGCAGCGCTCAGGAAGGGACAGAAGGATACGAGCAGTACTTC. Its translation: CASSAQEGTEGYEQYF.

The rearrangement links TRBV29-1 to TRBJ1-2, with unresolved D. This CDR3 spans 11 amino acids. The germline CDR1 and CDR2 sequences are SQVTM and ANQGSEA. Trimming took off 6 bases at V and 7 bases at J, with 12 bases between the two ends. Written as DNA, the CDR3 is TGCAGCGTACGAGGGCTTAGTGGCTACACCTTC. Residues: CSVRGLSGYTF.

V and J are TRBV3-1 (or the pseudogene TRBV3-2) and TRBJ2-5, with a weak D call TRBD1 (5 bases). In germline, CDR1 is LGHDT, CDR2 YNNKEL (reference sequence). Trimming removed 4 bases from V and 2 bases from J, with 8 bases in between. This CDR3 has 13 amino acids. CDR3 nucleotides: TGTGCCAGCAGCCTGGGGCGACAAGAGACCCAGTACTTC. It is translated as CASSLGRQETQYF.

This chain joins TRBV11-2 and TRBJ1-1, with TRBD1 as a possible D gene (6 bases). The germline V gene has CDR1 SGHAT and CDR2 FQNNGV. Trimming removed 6 bases from V and 1 base from J, with 12 bases in between. This CDR3 spans 14 amino acids. The CDR3 loop reads CASRIGQTNTEAFF. CDR3 coding DNA: TGTGCCAGCAGAATAGGACAGACGAACACTGAAGCTTTCTTT.

This clone appeared a single time. This sequence joins TRBV7-2 and TRBJ2-1; 10 nucleotides line up with TRBD2. The trim removed 1 base at V and 2 bases at J, leaving 5 bases unmatched. The CDR3 contains 17 residues. Germline CDR1 and CDR2: SGHTA and FQGNSA. The CDR3 loop is CASSLDLAGVAYNEQFF. CDR3 DNA sequence: TGTGCCAGCAGCTTAGACCTAGCGGGGGTAGCCTACAATGAGCAGTTCTTC.

The chain uses TRBV11-3 and TRBJ2-5; a possible D gene is TRBD1 (7 bases). V was shortened by 4 bases and J by 6 bases, with 12 bases between the two germline ends. The CDR3 loop spans 13 amino acids. The V gene's germline CDR1 is SGHNT and CDR2 YENEEA. CDR3 DNA: TGTGCCAGCAGCTACCAGGGGGGAAAGACCCAGTACTTC. It is translated as CASSYQGGKTQYF.